The 22 T cell receptor beta chains below all came from one sample that was sequenced in a study of PD-1 blockade in classical Hodgkin lymphoma. Using immunoSEQ multiplex PCR, the repertoire was profiled, and TCRdb retains in-frame clones only, with some absent. The table shows just under 100,000 clones, with approximately 80% occurring only once. Every patient experienced relapse after autologous stem cell transplantation, and brentuximab vedotin exposure varied. Sequencing used peripheral blood mononuclear cells (PBMCs), obtained at baseline. These TCRs come from a human donor with classical Hodgkin lymphoma.

The chain uses TRBV19 and TRBJ1-1, with a possible D match to TRBD1 (5 bases). The CDR3 sequence is 12 residues long. Trimming removed 6 bases at V and 3 bases at J, with 8 bases between. Germline CDR1 and CDR2: LNHDA and SQIVND (reference sequence). The CDR3 bases are TGTGCCAGTAGCCAGGGCGACACTGAAGCTTTCTTT. Amino acid sequence: CASSQGDTEAFF.

V is TRBV6-5 and J is TRBJ1-4, with a weak D call TRBD1 (5 bases). This CDR3 comprises 15 residues. The germline gives CDR1 MNHEY, CDR2 SVGAGI. Trimming cost V 1 base and J 3 bases, with 9 bases left between them. CDR3 sequence reads: CASSYFEGPNEKLFF. The CDR3 nucleotides read TGTGCCAGCAGTTACTTTGAGGGACCTAATGAAAAACTGTTTTTT.

The rearrangement links TRBV10-1 to TRBJ2-7; 9 bases are a match to TRBD1. The CDR3 loop spans 13 amino acids. CDR1 and CDR2 (germline): WNHNN, SYGVQD (reference sequence). J lost 2 bases, V lost 8 bases, and 4 bases had no gene match. The CDR3 region has the DNA TGCGCCAGCCCGGGACAGGGACCCTACGAGCAGTACTTC. It encodes CASPGQGPYEQYF.

CDR3 protein: CASSFTGGTEAFF. For the CDR3, the DNA is TGTGCCAGCAGCTTTACAGGGGGCACTGAAGCTTTCTTT. The chain has TRBV6-6 and TRBJ1-1; 8 positions match TRBD1. Germline CDR1 MNHNY, CDR2 SVGAGI (reference sequence). After removal of 6 bases from V and 4 bases from J, the junction contained 4 bases not matched to a gene. The CDR3 consists of 13 residues.

This rearrangement joins TRBV5-5 to TRBJ2-5; 10 nucleotides agree with TRBD1. This CDR3 has 15 residues. CDR1 and CDR2 (germline): SGHKS, YYEKEE (reference sequence). The ends lost 1 base at V and 5 bases at J; junction bases unmatched: 5. The CDR3 bases are TGTGCCAGCAGCTTGCGACAGGGGGCCGGGGAGACCCAGTACTTC. Its translation: CASSLRQGAGETQYF.

The V and J genes are TRBV19 and TRBJ1-3; tentatively, D is TRBD1 (6 bases). The CDR3 is 16 residues long. The germline V and J ends were trimmed by 3 bases and 0 bases, with 12 bases remaining between them. CDR1 is LNHDA, CDR2 SQIVND, per germline (reference sequence). The CDR3 DNA sequence: TGTGCCAGTAGTATGTCAGGGGTCGGCTCTGGAAACACCATATATTTT. Amino acid sequence: CASSMSGVGSGNTIYF.

The chain employs TRBV5-1 and TRBJ1-2, with 12 bases aligning to TRBD1. Germline assignment: CDR1 SGHRS and CDR2 YFSETQ. This CDR3 contains 14 residues. Trimming at V came to 3 bases and at J to 7 bases, leaving 4 bases not matched to a gene. The CDR3 spells CASSWGQGARGYTF. CDR3 nucleotide sequence: TGCGCCAGCAGCTGGGGACAGGGGGCCCGTGGCTACACCTTC. The full variable domain, its missing parts supplied by reference TRBV5-1 and TRBJ1-2, is KAGVTQTPRYLIKTRGQQVTLSCSPISGHRSVSWYQQTPGQGLQFLFEYFSETQRNKGNFPGRFSGRQFSNSRSEMNVSTLELGDSALYLCASSWGQGARGYTFGSGTRLTVV.

V gene TRBV19 combines with J gene TRBJ1-4; D gene ambiguous. Germline-derived CDR1 and CDR2 are LNHDA and SQIVND (reference sequence). Trimming took 6 bases from V and 8 from J, leaving 16 bases between them. CDR3 size: 14 residues. The CDR3 bases are TGTGCCAGTAGCACGACCACCCTGGGAGAAAAACTGTTTTTT. Translating gives CASSTTTLGEKLFF.

The rearrangement links TRBV5-5 to TRBJ2-1; perhaps D is TRBD1 or TRBD2 (5 bases each). Germline CDR1 is SGHKS and CDR2 is YYEKEE (reference sequence). Trimming took off 5 bases at V and 4 bases at J, with 19 bases between the two ends. The CDR3 runs to 16 residues. CDR3 protein: CASRIDPGQQYNEQFF. CDR3 in DNA: TGTGCCAGCAGGATCGATCCGGGGCAGCAGTACAATGAGCAGTTCTTC. Variable domain in full (rest from reference TRBV5-5 and TRBJ2-1): DAGVTQSPTHLIKTRGQQVTLRCSPISGHKSVSWYQQVLGQGPQFIFQYYEKEERGRGNFPDRFSARQFPNYSSELNVNALLLGDSALYLCASRIDPGQQYNEQFFGPGTRLTVL.

DNA of the CDR3: TGCGCCAGCAGCTTGAGTTGGTCAGGGAGCGAAAAACTGTTTTTT. As protein: CASSLSWSGSEKLFF. V usage is TRBV5-1 and J usage is TRBJ1-4; D is possibly TRBD1 (5 bases). This CDR3 is built from 15 residues. V was trimmed by 1 base and J by 8 bases, leaving 15 bases between them. The germline V gene has CDR1 SGHRS and CDR2 YFSETQ.

This chain uses TRBV15 with TRBJ1-4; weak D call: TRBD1 (5 bases). Trimming took 0 bases from V and 5 from J, leaving 16 bases between them. In germline, CDR1 is LNHNV, CDR2 YYDKDF (reference sequence). This CDR3 is built from 17 residues. CDR3 coding DNA: TGTGCCACCAGCAGAGATAGCGGGGGGTATGGAAATGAAAAACTGTTTTTT. Translation gives CATSRDSGGYGNEKLFF. Variable domain in full (rest from reference TRBV15 and TRBJ1-4): DAMVIQNPRYQVTQFGKPVTLSCSQTLNHNVMYWYQQKSSQAPKLLFHYYDKDFNNEADTPDNFQSRRPNTSFCFLDIRSPGLGDTAMYLCATSRDSGGYGNEKLFFGSGTQLSVL.

In DNA form, the CDR3 reads TGTGCCAGCAGCTTGGTGGACTCCGCAGTTGAGCAGTTCTTC. Protein product: CASSLVDSAVEQFF. The chain has TRBV5-4 and TRBJ2-1, with D perhaps matching TRBD2 (5 bases). Trimming removed 0 bases from V and 9 bases from J, with 13 bases in between. Germline V gene data show CDR1 as SGHNT and CDR2 as YYREEE (reference sequence). This CDR3 spans 14 amino acids. The full variable domain, its missing parts supplied by reference TRBV5-4 and TRBJ2-1, is ETGVTQSPTHLIKTRGQQVTLRCSSQSGHNTVSWYQQALGQGPQFIFQYYREEENGRGNFPPRFSGLQFPNYSSELNVNALELDDSALYLCASSLVDSAVEQFFGPGTRLTVL.

The chain carries TRBV28 and TRBJ1-2, with D tentatively TRBD1 (5 bases). Trimming pared 5 bases from V and 8 bases from J, leaving 18 bases between. Germline CDR1 is MDHEN and CDR2 is SYDVKM. CDR3 size: 14 residues. Written as DNA, the CDR3 is TGTGCCAGCAGTCCTAGGACACAAAGAGGGGGCTACACCTTC. This codes for CASSPRTQRGGYTF.

This chain joins TRBV4-2 and TRBJ1-1; TRBD1 agrees at 10 bases. The junction had 4 bases not matched to a gene; V was cut back by 3 bases and J by 3 bases. Germline V gene sequence: CDR1 LGHNA, CDR2 YNFKEQ. The CDR3 covers 15 residues. Here the CDR3 DNA reads TGTGCCAGCAGCCAGAGACAGGGGGCAGACACTGAAGCTTTCTTT. Its protein product is CASSQRQGADTEAFF.

The chain has TRBV7-2 and TRBJ2-2, with D unresolved. CDR1 SGHTA and CDR2 FQGNSA come from the germline V gene. This CDR3 region has 13 residues. V lost 1 base and J 6 bases, leaving 6 bases between the germline ends. This CDR3 reads CASSLGFAGELFF. DNA of the CDR3: TGTGCCAGCAGCTTAGGGTTCGCCGGGGAGCTGTTTTTT.

V and J are TRBV5-4 and TRBJ1-2, with 9 bases fitting TRBD1. CDR1 and CDR2 from the germline V gene are SGHNT and YYREEE (reference sequence). The CDR3 loop spans 16 amino acids. Trimming at V came to 4 bases and at J to 2 bases, leaving 9 bases not matched to a gene. The chain's CDR3 is CASSGGGQGMNYGYTF. CDR3 in DNA: TGTGCCAGCAGCGGGGGCGGACAGGGGATGAACTATGGCTACACCTTC.

The V and J genes are TRBV5-1 and TRBJ2-6; no clear D gene. The CDR3 totals 16 residues. Germline values: CDR1 SGHRS, CDR2 YFSETQ. The V gene lost 0 bases and the J gene lost 2 bases, with 9 bases spanning the gap. This chain's CDR3 is CASSLGSPAGANVLTF. The CDR3 DNA follows: TGCGCCAGCAGCTTGGGATCCCCCGCTGGGGCCAACGTCCTGACTTTC.

The chain combines TRBV6-1 with TRBJ1-2, with 7 bases aligning to TRBD1. J lost 4 bases, V lost 0 bases, and 8 bases had no gene match. The CDR3 is 16 amino acids. Germline V gene lookup returns CDR1 MNHNS and CDR2 SASEGT. CDR3 coding DNA: TGTGCCAGCAGTGAAGCGGAGGCAGGGGGTAGCTATGGCTACACCTTC. It yields the protein CASSEAEAGGSYGYTF.

The chain is built from TRBV5-4 and TRBJ1-3, with unresolved D. CDR1 and CDR2 (germline): SGHNT, YYREEE (reference sequence). V lost 4 bases and J lost 0, with 14 bases in between. The CDR3 sequence is 16 residues long. DNA for the CDR3: TGTGCCAGCAGCCCCTCCCTCGGGAGCTCTGGAAACACCATATATTTT. This gives the protein CASSPSLGSSGNTIYF.

The sample holds a few counts of this clone. V usage is TRBV19 and J usage is TRBJ2-7; tentative D call: TRBD2 (6 bases). Germline V gene lookup returns CDR1 LNHDA and CDR2 SQIVND (reference sequence). This CDR3 region has 16 residues. Trimming removed 1 base from V and 0 bases from J, with 13 bases in between. In DNA, the CDR3 is TGTGCCAGTAGTATAGGATCCCTTAGCGGCTCCTACGAGCAGTACTTC. This sequence encodes CASSIGSLSGSYEQYF.

The J gene is TRBJ2-1, the V gene TRBV5-1; TRBD2 is a possible D gene (6 bases). The CDR3 extends over 14 amino acids. Trimming stripped 2 bases from V and 4 bases from J, with 10 bases between. Germline values: CDR1 SGHRS, CDR2 YFSETQ. CDR3 region: CASSFREIYNEQFF. The CDR3 nucleotides are TGCGCCAGCAGCTTCCGGGAGATTTACAATGAGCAGTTCTTC.

CDR3 sequence: CASSLRDRGPVYGYTF. The CDR3 DNA reads TGTGCCAGCAGTTTAAGGGACAGGGGGCCGGTCTATGGCTACACCTTC. This chain connects TRBV28 to TRBJ1-2, with 12 positions matching TRBD1. Germline CDR1 reads MDHEN; CDR2 reads SYDVKM. This CDR3 region has 16 residues. V lost 2 bases, J lost 4 bases, and 5 bases stayed unmatched.